These 15 T cell receptor beta chains originate from one sample sequenced in a study of response to subunit inactivated influenza vaccine. TCRdb re-analysed the RT-PCR reads in MiXCR, keeping a single row per CDR3 protein. In the table there are more than 250,000 distinct CDR3 sequences, 21% of which are singletons. The starting material was PBMCs from blood, obtained less than 22 months after vaccination. These TCRs come from a man in his fifties or sixties who received an inactivated influenza vaccine.

This chain connects TRBV19 to TRBJ2-5; no clear D gene. CDR3 length equals 13 residues. Germline V gene lookup returns CDR1 LNHDA and CDR2 SQIVND (reference sequence). V dropped 1 base and J dropped 8 bases, with 11 bases sitting between them. CDR3 protein: CASSIALSETQYF. CDR3 DNA: TGTGCCAGTAGTATAGCCTTGTCAGAAACCCAGTACTTC. Full variable domain (remainder filled in from reference TRBV19 and TRBJ2-5): DGGITQSPKYLFRKEGQNVTLSCEQNLNHDAMYWYRQDPGQGLRLIYYSQIVNDFQKGDIAEGYSVSREKKESFPLTVTSAQKNPTAFYLCASSIALSETQYFGPGTRLLVL.

This clonotype was detected only a few times. Here the CDR3 reads CASRLAGGDEQFF. The CDR3 DNA reads as TGTGCCAGTCGACTAGCGGGAGGGGATGAGCAGTTCTTC. This sequence joins TRBV6-1 and TRBJ2-1; 14 bases align to TRBD2. Germline loops: CDR1 MNHNS, CDR2 SASEGT. The CDR3 consists of 13 residues. V was clipped by 9 bases and J by 8 bases; unmatched bases: 3.

This clonotype was recorded a few times. J is TRBJ2-3 and V is TRBV5-1; 7 nucleotides match TRBD2. Germline-derived CDR1 and CDR2 are SGHRS and YFSETQ. This CDR3 contains 15 residues. Trimming took 4 bases from V and 2 from J; bases not matched to a gene: 7. This CDR3 is CASSEAGVPTDTQYF. CDR3 coding DNA: TGCGCCAGCAGCGAGGCGGGGGTGCCCACAGATACGCAGTATTTT.

This clonotype was seen at least ten times. V is TRBV4-3 and J is TRBJ1-4, with D unclear. This CDR3 comprises 19 residues. The V gene's germline CDR1 is LGHNA and CDR2 YSLEER. Trimming shortened V by 2 bases and J by 1 base, and 20 bases separated the two germline ends. This CDR3 reads CASSQSPLIRRGTNEKLFF. CDR3 sequence (DNA): TGCGCCAGCAGCCAAAGCCCTCTAATCCGTCGGGGAACTAATGAAAAACTGTTTTTT.

CDR3 amino acids: CASSAGVLGNQPQHF. The CDR3 nucleotides are TGTGCCAGCAGCGCAGGGGTATTGGGCAATCAGCCCCAGCATTTT. The chain recombines TRBV3-1 with TRBJ1-5, with D possibly being TRBD1 (6 bases). Trimming stripped 5 bases from V and 2 bases from J, with 13 bases between. This CDR3 is 15 amino acids long. The V gene's germline CDR1 is LGHDT and CDR2 YNNKEL (reference sequence).

The V call is TRBV9, the J call TRBJ2-1, with D perhaps matching TRBD2 (6 bases). The CDR3 is 14 residues long. Deletions cut 4 bases from V and 4 bases from J, with 12 bases between. CDR1 SGDLS and CDR2 YYNGEE come from the germline V gene. The CDR3 nucleotides read TGTGCCAGCAGCCTCGCGGGATGGTACAATGAGCAGTTCTTC. Its protein is CASSLAGWYNEQFF.

This clonotype was counted only a few times. The rearrangement joins TRBV20-1 to TRBJ1-3, with a weak D call TRBD1 (5 bases). The V end was cut by 3 bases, the J end by 4 bases, with 16 bases between. Germline CDR1 and CDR2: DFQATT and SNEGSKA (reference sequence). This CDR3 contains 15 residues. CDR3 sequence: CSARPRWGLGNTIYF. The CDR3 nucleotides read TGCAGTGCTAGGCCCCGATGGGGCCTAGGAAACACCATATATTTT.

The chain employs TRBV12-3 or TRBV12-4 and TRBJ1-4; D is ambiguous. The CDR3 consists of 16 residues. Deletions cut 2 bases from V and 4 bases from J, with 14 bases between. The CDR3 coding sequence is TGTGCCAGCAGTTTAATTGGGGAGGGCCATAATGAAAAACTGTTTTTT. It specifies CASSLIGEGHNEKLFF.

The table lists this clonotype with a few counts. The chain combines TRBV29-1 with TRBJ1-2; 7 nucleotides line up with TRBD1. Trimming removed 6 bases from V and 7 bases from J; junction bases left unmatched: 5. This CDR3 contains 11 residues. The germline CDR1 and CDR2 sequences are SQVTM and ANQGSEA. The CDR3, as DNA: TGCAGCGTCGCAGGGGGTGGTGGCTACACCTTC. Encoded protein: CSVAGGGGYTF.

The V call is TRBV7-6, the J call TRBJ2-1, with 7 bases aligning to TRBD2. The CDR3 contains 15 residues. The V gene end was trimmed by 2 bases and the J gene end by 8 bases; junction bases not matched to a gene: 9. Germline assignment: CDR1 SGHVS and CDR2 FNYEAQ. The CDR3 reads CASSLYEGGLDEQFF. CDR3 DNA: TGTGCCAGCAGCTTATACGAGGGAGGGTTGGATGAGCAGTTCTTC.

V usage is TRBV20-1 and J usage is TRBJ2-1; 12 nucleotides align to TRBD2. The germline V gene has CDR1 DFQATT and CDR2 SNEGSKA (reference sequence). Trimming cost V 0 bases and J 5 bases; bases outside gene matches: 5. CDR3 length equals 16 residues. CDR3 residues: CSARDASGRANNEQFF. The CDR3 DNA follows: TGCAGTGCTAGAGACGCTAGCGGGAGGGCCAACAATGAGCAGTTCTTC.

The sample holds a few counts of this clonotype. The chain joins TRBV4-2 to TRBJ2-1; the match to TRBD2 covers 11 bases. The germline gives CDR1 LGHNA, CDR2 YNFKEQ. The CDR3 runs to 16 residues. The V gene end was trimmed by 3 bases and the J gene end by 4 bases; junction bases not matched to a gene: 5. The CDR3 DNA reads TGTGCCAGCAGCCAGGTGGGACTAGCGGTGTACAATGAGCAGTTCTTC. Protein: CASSQVGLAVYNEQFF.

This clonotype appeared a few times. The chain uses TRBV20-1 and TRBJ1-1, with D uncertain. V was clipped by 5 bases and J by 2 bases, with 12 bases between them. CDR3 size: 13 residues. The germline CDR1 and CDR2 sequences are DFQATT and SNEGSKA (reference sequence). Here the CDR3 reads CSAWVALNTEAFF. The CDR3 coding sequence is TGCAGTGCTTGGGTAGCTTTAAACACTGAAGCTTTCTTT.

To note about this clonotype: The junction and the germline gene differ at one end; a read error may be behind it. This chain connects TRBV5-4 to TRBJ2-5; weak D call: TRBD2 (5 bases). In germline, CDR1 is SGHNT, CDR2 YYREEE (reference sequence). The CDR3 totals 16 residues. The CDR3 sequence: CASSSAPGIVSETLYF. Written as DNA, the CDR3 is TGTGCCAGCAGTTCAGCCCCGGGAATCGTGTCAGAGACCCTGTACTTC.

The chain uses TRBV5-6 and TRBJ1-1; no clear D. Germline assignment: CDR1 SGHDT and CDR2 YYEEEE. The CDR3 sequence is 12 residues long. V lost 3 bases, J lost 6 bases, and 9 bases lay in between. CDR3 sequence (DNA): TGTGCCAGCAGCTGGGAAGGCTCTGAAGCTTTCTTT. It translates to CASSWEGSEAFF. Using reference TRBV5-6 and TRBJ1-1 for the parts outside the CDR3, the full variable domain is DAGVTQSPTHLIKTRGQQVTLRCSPKSGHDTVSWYQQALGQGPQFIFQYYEEEERQRGNFPDRFSGHQFPNYSSELNVNALLLGDSALYLCASSWEGSEAFFGQGTRLTVV.